Each of the 5 T cell receptor beta chains below was sequenced from the same sample in a study of T cell clonality in common variable immunodeficiency. TCRdb keeps only in-frame clones here, not all; method: immunoSEQ multiplex PCR. The sample has some 39,000 clones, none seen only once. The sequenced material came from peripheral blood mononuclear cells. Source of these receptors: a person aged 18 to 69 in good health.

This clone was seen at least ten times. The CDR3 end is not reached by the read, which stops 3 residues before it; the germline J gene fills it in. The V and J genes are TRBV24-1 and TRBJ2-5; D is uncertain. V lost 4 bases and J lost 2, with 4 bases in between. The CDR3 extends over 12 amino acids. Germline V CDR1 and CDR2: KGHDR, SFDVKD. The CDR3 reads CATSDQQETQYF. The covered CDR3 bases are TGTGCCACCAGTGACCAACAAGAGACC.

This clone appeared many times. The CDR3 end is not reached by the read, which stops 3 residues before it; the germline J gene fills it in. This chain uses TRBV5-1 with TRBJ2-2; a possible D gene is TRBD2 (5 bases). V was cut by 2 bases and J by 3 bases, with 11 bases left in between. Germline V gene data show CDR1 as SGHRS and CDR2 as YFSETQ. CDR3 length: 15 residues. CDR3 sequence reads: CASSFRTFDTGELFF. CDR3 DNA, as far as it was read: TGCGCCAGCAGCTTCAGGACTTTTGACACCGGGGAG. The full variable domain, its missing parts supplied by reference TRBV5-1 and TRBJ2-2, is KAGVTQTPRYLIKTRGQQVTLSCSPISGHRSVSWYQQTPGQGLQFLFEYFSETQRNKGNFPGRFSGRQFSNSRSEMNVSTLELGDSALYLCASSFRTFDTGELFFGEGSRLTVL.

This clone was counted ten times or more. Here the CDR3 reads CASSSGTYYEQYF. Incomplete CDR3 DNA: TGTGCCAGCAGCTCAGGGACTTACTACGAG. The rearrangement links TRBV5-5 to TRBJ2-7; D may be TRBD2 (6 bases). From the germline J gene comes the end of the CDR3, since the read stops 3 residues before it. V shed 3 bases and J shed 3 bases, with 10 bases lying between them. Germline loops: CDR1 SGHKS, CDR2 YYEKEE (reference sequence). This CDR3 comprises 13 residues.

Ten or more counts support this clone. The read gets to within 3 residues of the CDR3 end, and the germline J gene fills in the rest. The V gene is TRBV11-2, the J gene TRBJ1-4; no clear D gene. CDR1 and CDR2 (germline): SGHAT, FQNNGV. Trimming shortened V by 6 bases and J by 3 bases, and 14 bases separated the two germline ends. The CDR3 spans 15 residues. CDR3 sequence reads: CASRPPGIPNEKLFF. Partial CDR3 DNA: TGTGCCAGCAGGCCCCCGGGGATCCCTAATGAAAAA. The variable domain in full, with the rest retrieved from reference TRBV11-2 and TRBJ1-4, is EAGVAQSPRYKIIEKRQSVAFWCNPISGHATLYWYQQILGQGPKLLIQFQNNGVVDDSQLPKDRFSAERLKGVDSTLKIQPAKLEDSAVYLCASRPPGIPNEKLFFGSGTQLSVL.

The table lists this clone with many counts. The observed sequence ends 3 residues before the CDR3 terminus, with the missing tail filled in from the germline J gene. The gene calls are TRBV20-1 and TRBJ2-5, with TRBD1 as a possible D gene (5 bases). CDR1 is DFQATT, CDR2 SNEGSKA, per germline (reference sequence). Trimming left V 1 base short and J 0 bases short, with 12 bases between. The CDR3 length is 15 residues. The part of the CDR3 DNA that was read is TGCAGTGCTAGAGGGGGCTCCTGGTACCAAGAGACC. Translating gives CSARGGSWYQET. In full, the CDR3 reads CSARGGSWYQETQYF.